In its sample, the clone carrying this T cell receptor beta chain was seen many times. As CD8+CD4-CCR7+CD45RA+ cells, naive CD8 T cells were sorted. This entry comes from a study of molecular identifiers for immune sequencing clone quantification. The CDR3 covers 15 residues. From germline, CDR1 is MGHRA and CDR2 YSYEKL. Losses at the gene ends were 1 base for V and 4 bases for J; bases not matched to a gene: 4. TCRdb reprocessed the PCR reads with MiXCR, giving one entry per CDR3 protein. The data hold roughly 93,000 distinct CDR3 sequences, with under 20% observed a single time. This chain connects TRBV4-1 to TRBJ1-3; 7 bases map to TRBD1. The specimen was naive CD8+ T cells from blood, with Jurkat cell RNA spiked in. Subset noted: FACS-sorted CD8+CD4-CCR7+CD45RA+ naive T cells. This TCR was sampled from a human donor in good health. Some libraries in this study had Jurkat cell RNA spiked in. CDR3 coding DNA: TGCGCCAGCAGCCAAGCCGACAGGGCGGGAAACACCATATATTTT. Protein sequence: CASSQADRAGNTIYF.